This T cell receptor (beta chain) comes out of a study of patients and donors after allogeneic stem cell transplantation. This clonotype was detected only a few times. In germline, CDR1 is MNHEY, CDR2 SVGAGI. The CDR3 contains 18 residues. V lost 1 base and J 4 bases, leaving 22 bases between the germline ends. One entry per CDR3 protein results from TCRdb running MiXCR on the RT-PCR reads. The sample lists 160,000 or so distinct CDR3 sequences, roughly 24% occurring once. The chain is built from TRBV6-5 and TRBJ1-2; weak D call: TRBD1 (5 bases). The sequence derives from a human donor who was either an allogeneic HSCT recipient or a stem cell or donor lymphocyte infusion donor (not recorded which). It is not recorded whose cells these are; they may come from a transplant donor. The sample comprised blood, either unsorted or a sorted T cell fraction (not recorded which). Here the CDR3 DNA reads TGTGCCAGCAGTTACTTCGGACCTAGGGACCTTCAGGGCTATGGCTACACCTTC. It translates to CASSYFGPRDLQGYGYTF.